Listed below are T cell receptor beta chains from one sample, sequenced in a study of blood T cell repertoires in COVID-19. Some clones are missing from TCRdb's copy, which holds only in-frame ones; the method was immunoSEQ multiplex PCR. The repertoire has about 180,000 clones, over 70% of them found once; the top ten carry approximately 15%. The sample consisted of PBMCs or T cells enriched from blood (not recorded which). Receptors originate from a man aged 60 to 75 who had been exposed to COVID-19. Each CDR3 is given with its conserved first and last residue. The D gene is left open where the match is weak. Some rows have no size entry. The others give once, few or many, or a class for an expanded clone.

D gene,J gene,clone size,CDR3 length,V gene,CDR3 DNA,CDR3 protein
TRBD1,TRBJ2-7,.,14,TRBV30,TGTGCCTGGAAGCGGGACAGGGGGCCCTACGAGCAGTACTTC,CAWKRDRGPYEQYF
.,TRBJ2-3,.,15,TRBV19,TGTGCCAGTAGTATGCGGCTCTTTACTAGGGATACGCAGTATTTT,CASSMRLFTRDTQYF
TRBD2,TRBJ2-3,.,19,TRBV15,TGTGCCACCAGCAGAGATAACGACCGGCTGGGGACTAAAACAGATACGCAGTATTTT,CATSRDNDRLGTKTDTQYF
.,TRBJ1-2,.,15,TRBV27,TGTGCCAGCAGTACAGGGAGCTCTTTTAACTATGGCTACACCTTC,CASSTGSSFNYGYTF
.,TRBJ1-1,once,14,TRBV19,TGTGCCAGTGGCCGGCAGGGTCTCGACACTGAAGCTTTCTTT,CASGRQGLDTEAFF
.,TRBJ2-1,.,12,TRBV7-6,TGTGCCAGTGGGCCCGGGGGCAATGAGCAGTTCTTC,CASGPGGNEQFF
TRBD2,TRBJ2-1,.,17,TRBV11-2,TGTGCCAGCAGCTCCTGGACTAGCGGGAGATTCCGAGATGAGCAGTTCTTC,CASSSWTSGRFRDEQFF
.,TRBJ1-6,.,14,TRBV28,TGTGCCAGCAGCCCGGGAGGCGATAATTCACCCCTCCACTTT,CASSPGGDNSPLHF
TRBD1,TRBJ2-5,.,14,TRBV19,TGTGCCAGTAGCACCGGGACAGGGAGAGAGACCCAGTACTTC,CASSTGTGRETQYF
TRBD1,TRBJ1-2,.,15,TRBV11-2,TGTGCCAGCAGCTTAGAACAGGGGGCTGATGATGGCTACACCTTC,CASSLEQGADDGYTF
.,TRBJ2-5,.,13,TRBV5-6,TGTGCCAGCAGGTTCAGGACTCAAGAGACCCAGTACTTC,CASRFRTQETQYF
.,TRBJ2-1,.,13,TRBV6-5,TGTGCCAGCAGGGCCTTTTCCTCGGGGTCCGCCTTCTTC,CASRAFSSGSAFF
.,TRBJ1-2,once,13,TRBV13,TGTGCCAGCCGGAAACAGGGCGGGCATGGCTACACCTTC,CASRKQGGHGYTF
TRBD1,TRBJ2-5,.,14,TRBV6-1,TGTGCCAGCAGTGAACAACAGGGGAAAGAGACCCAGTACTTC,CASSEQQGKETQYF
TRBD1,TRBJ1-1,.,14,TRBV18,TGTGCCAGCTCACGGACAGGGATCAACACTGAAGCTTTCTTT,CASSRTGINTEAFF
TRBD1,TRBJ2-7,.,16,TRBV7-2,TGTGCCAGCAACCCTGTCCGGGACAGAAGATTCCACGAGCAGTACTTC,CASNPVRDRRFHEQYF
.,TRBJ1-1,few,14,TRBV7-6,TGTGCCAGCAGCCCGTTGTGGCAGTCCACTGAAGCTTTCTTT,CASSPLWQSTEAFF
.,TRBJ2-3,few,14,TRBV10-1,TGCGCCAGCAGTGAGTCGGCCCAGACAGATACGCAGTATTTT,CASSESAQTDTQYF
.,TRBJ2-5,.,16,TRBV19,TGTGCCAGTAGTAACCCTCCGGGGGTCCTCCAAGAGACCCAGTACTTC,CASSNPPGVLQETQYF
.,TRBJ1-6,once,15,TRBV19,TGTGCCAGTAGTAGAGCGGGGGAGGCGAATTCACCCCTCCACTTT,CASSRAGEANSPLHF
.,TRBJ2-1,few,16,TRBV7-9,TGTGCCAGCAGCGCCTCGCCCTTGGAGATTGCGAATGAGCAGTTCTTC,CASSASPLEIANEQFF
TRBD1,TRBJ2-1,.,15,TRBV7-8,TGTGCCAGCAGCTTACCAAAGACAGGGGTCAATGAGCAGTTCTTC,CASSLPKTGVNEQFF
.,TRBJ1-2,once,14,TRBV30,TGTGCCTGGAGTTGGAGAGCGTATAACTATGGCTACACCTTC,CAWSWRAYNYGYTF
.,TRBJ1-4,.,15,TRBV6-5,TGTGCCAGCAGGGCTTCGGGGGGAATCAGGGAAAAACTGTTTTTT,CASRASGGIREKLFF
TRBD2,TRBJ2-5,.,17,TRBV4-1,TGCGCCAGCAGCCAAGATACTAGCGGTCCAACAGGGGAGACCCAGTACTTC,CASSQDTSGPTGETQYF
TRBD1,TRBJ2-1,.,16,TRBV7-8,TGTGCCAGCAGCCGGGACAGGATAAGCTCCTACAATGAGCAGTTCTTC,CASSRDRISSYNEQFF
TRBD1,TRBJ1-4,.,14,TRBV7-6,TGTGCCAGCAGCCCCTCGACAGGGGGGGAAAAACTGTTTTTT,CASSPSTGGEKLFF
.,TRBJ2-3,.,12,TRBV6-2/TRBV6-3,TGTGCCAGCAGTTTAAGCACAGATACGCAGTATTTT,CASSLSTDTQYF
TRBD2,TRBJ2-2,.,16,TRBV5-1,TGCGCCAGCAGACCCGGGACTAGCGGGACTCCCGGGGAGCTGTTTTTT,CASRPGTSGTPGELFF
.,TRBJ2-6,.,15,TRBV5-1,TGCGCCAGCAGCTTGGATGGCCCTGGGGCCAACGTCCTGACTTTC,CASSLDGPGANVLTF
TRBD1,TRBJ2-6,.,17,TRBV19,TGTGCCAGTAGTATTATACAGGGGCTCTCCGGGGCCAACGTCCTGACTTTC,CASSIIQGLSGANVLTF
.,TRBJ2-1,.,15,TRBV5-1,TGCGCCAGCAGCTTCGGGGGAGCGTCCTACAATGAGCAGTTCTTC,CASSFGGASYNEQFF
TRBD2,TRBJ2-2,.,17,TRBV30,TGTGCCTGCACCTTGACTAGCGGGATTTCGAACACCGGGGAGCTGTTTTTT,CACTLTSGISNTGELFF
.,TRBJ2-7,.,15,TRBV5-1,TGCGCCAGCAGGGTTCAAGGGACACACGCCTACGAGCAGTACTTC,CASRVQGTHAYEQYF
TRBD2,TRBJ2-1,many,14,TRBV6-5,TGTGCCAGCAGGGCGGGACTAGCGGGAGTTGAGCAGTTCTTC,CASRAGLAGVEQFF
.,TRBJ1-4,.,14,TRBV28,TGTGCCAGCACCGGCCTTGGGCCCACCTCGGGGCTGTTTTTT,CASTGLGPTSGLFF
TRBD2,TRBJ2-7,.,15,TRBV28,TGTGCCAGCAGGCCTTGGCGGGAGGGCTCCTACGAGCAGTACTTC,CASRPWREGSYEQYF
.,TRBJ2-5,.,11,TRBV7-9,TGTGCCAGTCAGGGCGGCGAGACCCAGTACTTC,CASQGGETQYF
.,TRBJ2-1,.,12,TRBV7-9,TGTGCCAGCCTGGGGCAGTACAATGAGCAGTTCTTC,CASLGQYNEQFF
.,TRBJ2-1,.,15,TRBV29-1,TGCAGCGTCACAGAGCTAGCCGTGATCGACAATGAGCAGTTCTTC,CSVTELAVIDNEQFF
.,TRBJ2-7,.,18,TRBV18,TGTGCCAGCTCACCACCCCGGAGGGGTCGGGCCCCGAATTACGAGCAGTACTTC,CASSPPRRGRAPNYEQYF
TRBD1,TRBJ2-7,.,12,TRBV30,TGTGCCTGCGGACAGGGTCCCTACGAGCAGTACTTC,CACGQGPYEQYF
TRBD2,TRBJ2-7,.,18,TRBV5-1,TGCGCCAGCAGCTTAACCCCACGGGGTAGCGGGATCTCCTACGAGCAGTACTTC,CASSLTPRGSGISYEQYF
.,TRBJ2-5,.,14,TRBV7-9,TGTGCCAGCAGCTTCCTCCGGGGGACGGAGACCCAGTACTTC,CASSFLRGTETQYF
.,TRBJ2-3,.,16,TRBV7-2,TGTGCCAGCAGCTTAGATGGCAGGGTGAACACAGATACGCAGTATTTT,CASSLDGRVNTDTQYF
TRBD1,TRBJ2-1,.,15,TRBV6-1,TGTGCCAGCAGTGAATCCGGGACAGGGGGCTCTCGCCAGTTCTTC,CASSESGTGGSRQFF
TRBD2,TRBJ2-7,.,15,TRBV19,TGTGCCAGTAGTGCCGGGACTAGCGGGTTGTACGAGCAGTACTTC,CASSAGTSGLYEQYF
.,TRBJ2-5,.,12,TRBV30,TGTGCCTGGAGTGAAGGAGGAGAGACCCAGTACTTC,CAWSEGGETQYF
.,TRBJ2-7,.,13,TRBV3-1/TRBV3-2,TGTGCCAGCAGCCAAGACCCCCACTACGAGCAGTACTTC,CASSQDPHYEQYF
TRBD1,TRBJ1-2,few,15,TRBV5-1,TGCGCCAGCAGCCTTAAACAGGGGGCCATCTTTAGCTACACCTTC,CASSLKQGAIFSYTF